The 25 T cell receptor beta chains presented below share a single source sample, sequenced in a study of beta chain features in type 1 diabetes. The study's findings and limits: TCRB CDR3 length was moderately but significantly reduced in all four CD4+ subsets of Type 1 diabetes patients.

Expressed TCRB transcripts were sequenced because the entire RNA isolate underwent reverse transcription. The repertoire was sequenced with immunoSEQ multiplex PCR; TCRdb's copy has only in-frame clones and lacks some. The sample lists hundreds of thousands of clones, around 15% seen once, with around 0.022% in the top ten. The antigens for these receptors are not known. The sequenced material came from naive CD4+ T cells from blood. These receptor sequences come from a man younger than 35 with type 1 diabetes.

This clone came up a few times. The rearrangement links TRBV18 to TRBJ2-5; D remains ambiguous. The CDR3 is made up of 14 amino acids. CDR1 is KGHSH and CDR2 is LQKENI in the germline V gene. Trimming stripped 1 base from V and 0 bases from J, with 6 bases between. The CDR3 spells CASSPRLYQETQYF. DNA for the CDR3: TGTGCCAGCTCACCACGCCTGTACCAAGAGACCCAGTACTTC.

This clone was seen a handful of times. The chain links TRBV5-6 to TRBJ1-4; D gene uncertain. CDR1 and CDR2 (germline): SGHDT, YYEEEE. The length of the CDR3 is 17 residues. The V and J ends lost 1 base and 8 bases respectively, with 21 bases between them. The CDR3 DNA sequence: TGTGCCAGCAGCTTGTCATTAGGGAGACCAAAAGAGGAAAAACTGTTTTTT. This codes for CASSLSLGRPKEEKLFF.

This clone was detected a few times. V gene TRBV23-1 combines with J gene TRBJ2-7; possible D gene TRBD1, 6 bases. TRBV23-1 carries the ORF label, with uncertain function. Trimming stripped 6 bases from V and 1 base from J, with 13 bases between. There are 14 residues in the CDR3. The CDR3 DNA follows: TGCGCCAGCAGGAGACAGGTTTTATCCTACGAGCAGTACTTC. It yields the protein CASRRQVLSYEQYF.

A few counts support this clone. The rearrangement joins TRBV9 to TRBJ2-1, with 12 positions matching TRBD2. V lost 2 bases and J lost 2; bases outside the gene matches: 5. The germline gives CDR1 SGDLS, CDR2 YYNGEE. The CDR3 runs to 17 residues. The CDR3: CASSVRTSGATYNEQFF. The CDR3 nucleotides read TGTGCCAGCAGCGTCCGGACTAGCGGGGCCACCTACAATGAGCAGTTCTTC.

This clone was seen a handful of times. The genes are TRBV11-2 and TRBJ2-3; 11 bases align to TRBD2. This CDR3 is built from 17 residues. With 1 base clipped from V and 6 bases from J, the junction kept 9 bases outside the gene matches. Germline lookup yields CDR1 SGHAT and CDR2 FQNNGV. The CDR3 spells CASSLVLSGGAGDTQYF. In nucleotides, the CDR3 is TGTGCCAGCAGCTTAGTCCTTAGCGGGGGGGCCGGGGATACGCAGTATTTT.

CDR3: CASSIPEVGNIQYF. CDR3 bases: TGTGCCAGTAGTATCCCCGAAGTTGGAAACATTCAGTACTTC. J is TRBJ2-4 and V is TRBV19; D is ambiguous. V lost 3 bases to trimming and J lost 6 bases, with 12 bases between them. CDR3 length: 14 residues. CDR1 and CDR2 from the germline V gene are LNHDA and SQIVND (reference sequence). Together with reference TRBV19 and TRBJ2-4, the CDR3 gives the full variable domain: DGGITQSPKYLFRKEGQNVTLSCEQNLNHDAMYWYRQDPGQGLRLIYYSQIVNDFQKGDIAEGYSVSREKKESFPLTVTSAQKNPTAFYLCASSIPEVGNIQYFGAGTRLSVL.

This clone was observed a handful of times. The V gene is TRBV5-4, the J gene TRBJ1-4; D uncertain. The V end lost 0 bases, the J end lost 7 bases, and 10 bases lay between the germline ends. The CDR3 consists of 14 residues. From germline, CDR1 is SGHNT and CDR2 YYREEE (reference sequence). The CDR3 sequence is CASSLAGTGEKLFF. The CDR3 nucleotides are TGTGCCAGCAGCTTGGCTGGCACGGGTGAAAAACTGTTTTTT.

V is TRBV6-5 and J is TRBJ2-3; 12 bases are a match to TRBD2. After removal of 6 bases from V and 4 bases from J, the junction contained 2 bases not matched to a gene. Germline CDR1 MNHEY, CDR2 SVGAGI. This CDR3 is 14 amino acids long. For the CDR3, the DNA is TGTGCCAGCAGACTAGCGGGGGGATCAGATACGCAGTATTTT. Amino acid sequence: CASRLAGGSDTQYF.

V is TRBV19 and J is TRBJ1-5; D may be TRBD1 (6 bases). CDR1 LNHDA and CDR2 SQIVND come from the germline V gene (reference sequence). This CDR3 is 12 amino acids long. With 10 bases removed from V and 7 bases from J, the gap between germline ends came to 14 bases. The CDR3 DNA sequence: TGTGCCACCGGACAGTTTGGGCAGCCCCAGCATTTT. Its protein product is CATGQFGQPQHF.

The V and J genes are TRBV19 and TRBJ2-5; 13 bases match TRBD2. V trimming: 4 bases; J trimming: 5 bases; junction bases outside the gene matches: 4. The CDR3 is 15 residues long. The germline V gene encodes CDR1 LNHDA and CDR2 SQIVND (reference sequence). The CDR3, as DNA: TGTGCCAGTAGTACCTCGACTAGCGGGGGGGAGACCCAGTACTTC. It specifies CASSTSTSGGETQYF.

CDR3 in DNA: TGTGCCAGCAGTACCCCCGACAGGGTGGACATTCAGTACTTC. Translation: CASSTPDRVDIQYF. The chain couples TRBV27 to TRBJ2-4; 7 bases match TRBD1. J lost 8 bases, V lost 5 bases, and 9 bases had no gene match. The CDR3 sequence is 14 residues long. Germline V gene lookup returns CDR1 MNHEY and CDR2 SMNVEV (reference sequence).

The genes are TRBV30 and TRBJ2-7; the D is unclear. V was shortened by 0 bases and J by 1 base, with 10 bases between the two germline ends. CDR1 GTSNPN and CDR2 SVGIG come from the germline V gene (reference sequence). The CDR3 has 14 residues. In nucleotides, the CDR3 is TGTGCCTGGAGTGTACCCAGGCTATCCTACGAGCAGTACTTC. This translates into CAWSVPRLSYEQYF.

This clone turned up a few times. V gene TRBV6-6 combines with J gene TRBJ1-1; no clear D gene. Germline V gene data show CDR1 as MNHNY and CDR2 as SVGAGI (reference sequence). The CDR3 length is 15 residues. Trimming stripped 2 bases from V and 1 base from J, with 11 bases between. CDR3 region: CASSYPVISNTEAFF. DNA of the CDR3: TGTGCCAGCAGTTACCCCGTGATATCGAACACTGAAGCTTTCTTT.

This sequence joins TRBV5-1 and TRBJ2-7, with D perhaps being TRBD1 or TRBD2 (5 bases each). Germline values: CDR1 SGHRS, CDR2 YFSETQ. Trimming cost V 0 bases and J 7 bases, with 20 bases left between them. The CDR3 loop spans 16 amino acids. Written as DNA, the CDR3 is TGCGCCAGCAGCTTGGCGGAGGCGTGGCCATCAGGGGAGCAGTACTTC. Its translation: CASSLAEAWPSGEQYF.

This clone was recorded a few times. The chain employs TRBV30 and TRBJ1-2; 9 bases map to TRBD1. Germline-derived CDR1 and CDR2 are GTSNPN and SVGIG (reference sequence). The trim removed 1 base at V and 8 bases at J, leaving 8 bases unmatched. This CDR3 is 14 amino acids long. The chain's CDR3 is CAWSANRGLGGYTF. The CDR3 DNA reads TGTGCCTGGAGTGCGAACAGGGGGCTGGGCGGCTACACCTTC.

The gene calls are TRBV19 and TRBJ1-1; D possibly corresponds to TRBD1 (5 bases). From germline, CDR1 is LNHDA and CDR2 SQIVND (reference sequence). The CDR3 loop spans 14 amino acids. The V end was cut by 3 bases, the J end by 5 bases, with 13 bases between. In DNA, the CDR3 is TGTGCCAGTAGTATCCCCAGGGAAGGGACTGAAGCTTTCTTT. Protein sequence: CASSIPREGTEAFF.

This clone was detected only a few times. V gene TRBV18 combines with J gene TRBJ2-2; maybe TRBD1 (5 bases). CDR3 size: 14 residues. Germline values: CDR1 KGHSH, CDR2 LQKENI. With 7 bases removed from V and 6 bases from J, the gap between germline ends came to 15 bases. CDR3 coding DNA: TGTGCCAGCTTCAGGACCCAGGGCTCCGGGGAGCTGTTTTTT. Translated: CASFRTQGSGELFF.

This clone appeared a few times. J is TRBJ2-7 and V is TRBV6-1, with D perhaps TRBD1 or TRBD2 (5 bases each). The CDR3 covers 13 residues. Between the trimmed V and J ends, which lost 8 bases and 3 bases, there was a span of 14 bases. Germline V gene lookup returns CDR1 MNHNS and CDR2 SASEGT. CDR3 in DNA: TGTGCCAGCGGCCGGGACGGTGGCTACGAGCAGTACTTC. Translated: CASGRDGGYEQYF.

A few counts support this clone. CDR3 in amino acids: CASSLGLGAQETQYF. The CDR3 DNA follows: TGTGCCAGCAGCTTAGGTCTGGGGGCCCAAGAGACCCAGTACTTC. The rearrangement joins TRBV13 to TRBJ2-5; TRBD1 might be the D (6 bases). V shed 0 bases and J shed 1 base, with 9 bases lying between them. CDR1 and CDR2 from the germline V gene are PRHDT and FYEKMQ (reference sequence). The CDR3 sequence is 15 residues long.

The sample holds a few counts of this clone. The rearrangement links TRBV2 to TRBJ2-5, with TRBD1 matching 9 bases. CDR1 is SNHLY, CDR2 FYNNEI, per germline. V gave up 5 bases and J gave up 4 bases; unmatched junction bases: 8. The CDR3 totals 15 residues. The CDR3, as DNA: TGTGCCAGCAGTTCCGGGACAGGGACTCCAGAGACCCAGTACTTC. It is translated as CASSSGTGTPETQYF.

CDR3 coding DNA: TGTGCCAGCAGCCTGAGAAATCAGCCCCAGCATTTT. Its protein product is CASSLRNQPQHF. The chain employs TRBV5-8 and TRBJ1-5; D unclear. Germline CDR1 is SGHTS and CDR2 is YDEGEE. The CDR3 totals 12 residues. V lost 4 bases, J lost 4 bases, and 6 bases lay in between. Supplemented by reference TRBV5-8 and TRBJ1-5, the full variable domain reads EAGVTQSPTHLIKTRGQQATLRCSPISGHTSVYWYQQALGLGLQFLLWYDEGEERNRGNFPPRFSGRQFPNYSSELNVNALELEDSALYLCASSLRNQPQHFGDGTRLSIL.

This clone was counted only a few times. Other DNA sequences from this sample encode an identical CDR3 as well. CDR3 residues: CSVQANYGYTF. CDR3 bases: TGCAGCGTTCAGGCTAACTATGGCTACACCTTC. The V and J genes are TRBV29-1 and TRBJ1-2; the D is unclear. V was clipped by 5 bases and J by 0 bases, with 4 bases between them. CDR1 is SQVTM and CDR2 is ANQGSEA in the germline V gene. CDR3 size: 11 residues.

This clone occurred a few times. The rearrangement uses TRBV30 and TRBJ2-1; D ambiguous. This CDR3 region has 11 residues. Between the trimmed V and J ends, which lost 2 bases and 6 bases, there was a span of 5 bases. Germline assignment: CDR1 GTSNPN and CDR2 SVGIG (reference sequence). This CDR3 reads CAWSPFNEQFF. The CDR3 region has the DNA TGTGCCTGGAGTCCATTCAATGAGCAGTTCTTC.

The chain combines TRBV6-5 with TRBJ2-7; 8 positions match TRBD1. The J segment lost 2 bases and the V segment lost 7 bases, leaving 7 bases of the junction unmatched. CDR3 length equals 14 residues. Germline CDR1 reads MNHEY; CDR2 reads SVGAGI. The CDR3 protein is CASKRTGTTYEQYF. CDR3 nucleotide sequence: TGTGCCAGCAAGAGGACAGGGACGACCTACGAGCAGTACTTC.

This clone has a handful of counts. This chain uses TRBV30 with TRBJ2-3, with D possibly matching TRBD2 (6 bases). This CDR3 is built from 16 residues. The V gene lost 0 bases and the J gene lost 2 bases, with 15 bases spanning the gap. Germline CDR1 and CDR2: GTSNPN and SVGIG (reference sequence). The CDR3 loop is CAWSVRGRSNTDTQYF. The DNA for the CDR3 is TGTGCCTGGAGTGTACGGGGGAGGTCTAACACAGATACGCAGTATTTT.